This T cell receptor beta chain was profiled in a study of blood T cell repertoires in COVID-19. For the study at large: Both acute and convalescent COVID-19 samples were obtained from the United States, Italy and Spain. Nucleic acid was either cDNA or gDNA, and it came from T cells, B-cell-depleted T cells, or PBMCs.

The CDR3 is 16 amino acids. After removal of 0 bases from V and 7 bases from J, the junction contained 8 bases not matched to a gene. Per the germline V gene, CDR1 is MGHRA and CDR2 is YSYEKL. Source study methods: From reference gene primer amplification, estimates of nucleated cell counts were derived. Assay: immunoSEQ multiplex PCR; the TCRdb copy retains only in-frame clones and omits some. V and J calls and clone size are copied from that table; D and trimming were computed from the DNA. The table has some 74,000 clones, around 88% seen once; the top ten hold less than 9%. Source material: peripheral blood. The rearrangement links TRBV4-1 to TRBJ1-2; 10 bases match TRBD1. This TCR was recovered from a woman aged 80 or older with acute or convalescent COVID-19. CDR3 amino acids: CASSQDSWTGGSGYTF. CDR3 in DNA: TGCGCCAGCAGCCAAGACTCCTGGACAGGGGGTAGTGGCTACACCTTC.